This entry lists 16 T cell receptor beta chains sequenced from one sample in a study of spatial heterogeneity in lung cancer. Documented time point: blood at routine non-recurrence follow-up after resection. TCRdb recomputed calls from the 5' RACE reads with MiXCR, one row per CDR3 protein. This sample carries 35,000 to 45,000 distinct CDR3 sequences, approximately 8% of them seen once, and the ten largest clones take over 8%. The sample was PBMCs, taken at follow-up. The receptors here all came from a male donor with early-stage non-small cell lung cancer.

The V gene is TRBV16, the J gene TRBJ1-2; the D is unclear. With 0 bases removed from V and 2 bases from J, the gap between germline ends came to 10 bases. Germline CDR1 and CDR2: KGHSY and FQNENV. This CDR3 has 15 amino acids. The CDR3 here is CASSQSVRTNYGYTF. The DNA for the CDR3 is TGTGCCAGCAGCCAATCGGTTAGAACCAACTATGGCTACACCTTC.

Ten or more counts support this clonotype. This chain connects TRBV12-3 or TRBV12-4 to TRBJ1-2; D unclear. V was cut by 4 bases and J by 7 bases, with 7 bases left in between. The CDR3 is 11 amino acids. The CDR3 bases are TGTGCCAGCAGTTCAGGATCTGGCTACACCTTC. Amino acid sequence: CASSSGSGYTF.

V usage is TRBV18 and J usage is TRBJ1-1, with TRBD1 as a possible D gene (6 bases). Trimming took 4 bases from V and 3 from J, leaving 15 bases between them. The germline V gene has CDR1 KGHSH and CDR2 LQKENI. The CDR3 spans 15 residues. Here the CDR3 reads CASSRGLGGDTEAFF. CDR3 coding DNA: TGTGCCAGCTCACGAGGCTTGGGGGGCGACACTGAAGCTTTCTTT.

The sample holds many counts of this clonotype. The rearrangement uses TRBV5-1 and TRBJ1-4, with D tentatively TRBD1 (6 bases). Germline-derived CDR1 and CDR2 are SGHRS and YFSETQ. The ends were cut back, 4 bases at V and 7 bases at J, with 17 bases in the middle. The CDR3 spans 15 residues. CDR3 protein: CASSPVGGQSEKLFF. The CDR3 DNA reads TGCGCCAGCAGCCCAGTCGGGGGGCAGTCTGAAAAACTGTTTTTT.

This clonotype was recorded many times. The V gene is TRBV5-6, the J gene TRBJ1-1; no definite D call. The ends were cut back, 2 bases at V and 1 base at J, with 6 bases in the middle. The length of the CDR3 is 13 residues. Germline V gives CDR1 SGHDT, CDR2 YYEEEE. The CDR3 sequence: CASSFTENTEAFF. The CDR3 DNA reads TGTGCCAGCAGCTTTACAGAGAACACTGAAGCTTTCTTT.

This clonotype has ten or more counts. The chain is built from TRBV19 and TRBJ1-5; TRBD1 matches 8 bases. Germline CDR1 and CDR2: LNHDA and SQIVND (reference sequence). The V and J ends lost 5 bases and 2 bases, in that order; junction bases with no gene match: 8. The CDR3 loop spans 16 amino acids. DNA of the CDR3: TGTGCCAGTAGTGGCAGGGGGCTCCAGGGCAATCAGCCCCAGCATTTT. Amino acids: CASSGRGLQGNQPQHF.

This clonotype was seen more than once but under ten times. The chain recombines TRBV11-2 with TRBJ1-1; D possibly corresponds to TRBD1 (6 bases). The V gene's germline CDR1 is SGHAT and CDR2 FQNNGV. The CDR3 runs to 14 residues. V shed 5 bases and J shed 4 bases, with 14 bases lying between them. CDR3 nucleotide sequence: TGTGCCAGCAGCCCAAGACAGGAGGGCACTGAAGCTTTCTTT. This gives the protein CASSPRQEGTEAFF.

This clonotype has at least ten counts. The chain combines TRBV6-5 with TRBJ1-2; 7 positions match TRBD1. Losses at the gene ends were 6 bases for V and 5 bases for J; bases not matched to a gene: 9. The CDR3 covers 14 residues. Germline V gene data show CDR1 as MNHEY and CDR2 as SVGAGI. CDR3 coding DNA: TGTGCCAGCAGCTCCCGGACAGGAGGATATGGCTACACCTTC. It specifies CASSSRTGGYGYTF.

This clonotype appeared many times. The CDR3 DNA sequence: TGTGCCAGCAGCCTTCAGGGGATAGATTCACCCCTCCACTTT. Amino acids: CASSLQGIDSPLHF. The rearrangement joins TRBV6-5 to TRBJ1-6, with a possible D match to TRBD1 (6 bases). Per the germline V gene, CDR1 is MNHEY and CDR2 is SVGAGI. The CDR3 is 14 amino acids. Deletions cut 6 bases from V and 8 bases from J, with 14 bases between.

Many counts were recorded for this clonotype. The V call is TRBV11-2, the J call TRBJ2-3; no clear D. The CDR3 extends over 15 amino acids. V was pared by 5 bases and J by 0 bases, with 12 bases between. Germline loops: CDR1 SGHAT, CDR2 FQNNGV. The CDR3 protein is CASSPWVLSTDTQYF. In DNA, the CDR3 is TGTGCCAGCAGCCCCTGGGTCCTAAGCACAGATACGCAGTATTTT.

This clonotype was seen many times. The chain combines TRBV12-3 or TRBV12-4 with TRBJ1-4, with TRBD1 identical over 9 bases. Trimming at V came to 5 bases and at J to 7 bases, leaving 8 bases not matched to a gene. CDR3 length equals 15 residues. The CDR3 bases are TGTGCCAGCAGTGGCCCGACAGGGGGTGGTGAAAAACTGTTTTTT. Translating it yields CASSGPTGGGEKLFF.

Ten or more counts support this clonotype. Relative to the germline gene, one junction end is altered; a read error may explain this. CDR3 sequence (DNA): TGTGCTAGCAGCCAAGGGGCCAGCACAGATACGCAGTATTTT. This sequence encodes CASSQGASTDTQYF. The rearrangement uses TRBV7-7 and TRBJ2-3; D is possibly TRBD1 (5 bases). Germline assignment: CDR1 SSHAT and CDR2 FNYEAQ (reference sequence). The CDR3 length is 14 residues.

The CDR3 bases are TGCAGCGTTGAAGGACAGGCAGGTCAGCCCCAGCATTTT. Protein product: CSVEGQAGQPQHF. The chain recombines TRBV29-1 with TRBJ1-5; a weak D match, TRBD1 (6 bases). From germline, CDR1 is SQVTM and CDR2 ANQGSEA. V lost 1 base, J lost 6 bases, and 10 bases lay in between. CDR3 length: 13 residues.

The chain is built from TRBV11-1 and TRBJ2-7; 7 nucleotides line up with TRBD1. V lost 2 bases and J lost 12; bases outside the gene matches: 13. CDR1 and CDR2 from the germline V gene are SGHAT and FQDESV (reference sequence). There are 14 residues in the CDR3. In DNA, the CDR3 is TGTGCCAGCAGCTTATCCCCTGGGACAGCACGAGGGTACTTC. Protein product: CASSLSPGTARGYF.

In this sample, this clonotype turned up many times. DNA for the CDR3: TGTGCCAGCAGCCTAGGACAGGTCTATGGCTACACCTTC. It translates to CASSLGQVYGYTF. The chain employs TRBV7-9 and TRBJ1-2; TRBD1 matches at 7 bases. The germline V gene encodes CDR1 SEHNR and CDR2 FQNEAQ (reference sequence). The CDR3 is made up of 13 amino acids. J was trimmed by 4 bases and V by 5 bases; bases with no gene match: 4.

This clonotype was observed a handful of times. V gene TRBV25-1 combines with J gene TRBJ1-6; D ambiguous. The CDR3 consists of 13 residues. V was cut by 0 bases and J by 10 bases, with 7 bases left in between. Germline assignment: CDR1 MGHDK and CDR2 SYGVNS. Written as DNA, the CDR3 is TGTGCCAGCAGTGAATATTTGGGATCACCCCTCCACTTT. It codes for CASSEYLGSPLHF. Variable domain in full (rest from reference TRBV25-1 and TRBJ1-6): EADIYQTPRYLVIGTGKKITLECSQTMGHDKMYWYQQDPGMELHLIHYSYGVNSTEKGDLSSESTVSRIRTEHFPLTLESARPSHTSQYLCASSEYLGSPLHFGNGTRLTVT.